This entry describes one TCR beta chain. This sample was included in a study of blood T cell repertoires in COVID-19. This CDR3 has 17 residues. The V gene lost 4 bases and the J gene lost 0 bases, with 16 bases spanning the gap. Germline V gives CDR1 LGHDT, CDR2 YNNKEL (reference sequence). Only in-frame clones appear in the TCRdb table, and some are missing; sequencing was by immunoSEQ multiplex PCR. The data hold fewer than 500,000 clones, with about 90% observed a single time. This receptor was obtained from a man younger than 30 with COVID-19, enrolled during active disease. The sequenced sample consisted of peripheral blood. The J gene is TRBJ2-1, the V gene TRBV3-1 (or the pseudogene TRBV3-2); D call uncertain. Here the CDR3 DNA reads TGTGCCAGCAGCCCACGCTCCACTTCTAGCTCCTACAATGAGCAGTTCTTC. It encodes CASSPRSTSSSYNEQFF.